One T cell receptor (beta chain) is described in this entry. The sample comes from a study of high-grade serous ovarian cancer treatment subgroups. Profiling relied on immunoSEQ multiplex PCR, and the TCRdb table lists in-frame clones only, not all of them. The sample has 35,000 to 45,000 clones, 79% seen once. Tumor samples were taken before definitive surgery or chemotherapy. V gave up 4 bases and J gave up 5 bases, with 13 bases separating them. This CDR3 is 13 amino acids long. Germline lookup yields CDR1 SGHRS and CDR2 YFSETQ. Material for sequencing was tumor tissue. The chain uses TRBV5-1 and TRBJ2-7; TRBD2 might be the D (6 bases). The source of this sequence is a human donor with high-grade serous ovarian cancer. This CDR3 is CASSTLGGDEQYF. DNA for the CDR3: TGCGCCAGCAGCACCCTCGGGGGTGACGAGCAGTACTTC.